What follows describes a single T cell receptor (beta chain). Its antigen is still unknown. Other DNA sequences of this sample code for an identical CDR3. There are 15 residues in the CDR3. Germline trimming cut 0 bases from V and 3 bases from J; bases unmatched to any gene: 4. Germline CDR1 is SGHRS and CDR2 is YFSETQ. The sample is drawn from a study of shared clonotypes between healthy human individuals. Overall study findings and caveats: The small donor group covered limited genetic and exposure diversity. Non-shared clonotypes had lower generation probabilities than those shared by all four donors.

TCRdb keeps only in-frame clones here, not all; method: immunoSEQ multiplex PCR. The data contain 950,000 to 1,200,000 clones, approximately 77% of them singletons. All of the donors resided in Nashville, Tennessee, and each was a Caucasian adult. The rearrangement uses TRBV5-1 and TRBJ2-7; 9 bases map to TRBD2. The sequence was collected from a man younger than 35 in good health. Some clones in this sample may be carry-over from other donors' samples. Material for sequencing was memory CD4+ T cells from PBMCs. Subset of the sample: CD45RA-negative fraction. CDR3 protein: CASSLVVSGSYEQYF. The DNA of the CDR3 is TGCGCCAGCAGCTTGGTTGTTAGCGGGAGCTACGAGCAGTACTTC.